This T cell receptor (beta chain) is from a study of shared clonotypes between healthy human individuals. In the case of this clone: The antigen is undetermined.

Some 30,000 T cell genomes, or roughly 200 ng DNA, went into the sorted-subset replicate PCRs. Clones were sequenced by immunoSEQ multiplex PCR, and TCRdb holds only the in-frame ones, with some missing. The sample gives more than 550,000 clones, roughly nine tenths of which show up once; 24% is in the top ten. Germline V lookup: CDR1 SGHKS, CDR2 YYEKEE (reference sequence). This CDR3 region has 14 residues. V trimming: 4 bases; J trimming: 7 bases; junction bases outside the gene matches: 7. CD45RO-negative cells were positively selected for CCR7, leaving out terminally differentiated effector memory CD45RA+ cells. Study-wide points: Relative to their counterparts shared across all four donors, non-shared clonotypes exhibited diminished generation probabilities. Investigators collected only blood, and repertoires in tissues likely differ. Among several donors, approximately 5% of naive CD4 clonotypes were found in common.

The sequenced sample consisted of naive CD8+ T cells sorted from blood. This TCR was sampled from a man between 25 and 39 years old in good health. The chain couples TRBV5-5 to TRBJ1-2; TRBD1 agrees at 10 bases. CDR3 protein: CASSPGQGLGGYTF. CDR3 nucleotides: TGTGCCAGCAGCCCGGGACAGGGGTTAGGTGGCTACACCTTC.